Each of the 5 T cell receptor beta chains below was sequenced from the same sample in a study of Graves' ophthalmopathy and Graves' hyperthyroidism (dated by TCRdb to 2017 to 2018). The run used an Illumina HiSeq 2000. For repertoire sequencing, the TCR beta CDR3 regions were amplified from RNA transcripts. The first round was an RT-PCR using HTBI primers with the Qiagen OneStep RT-PCR kit, and this first round was followed by a second-round multiplex PCR, then size selection and purification. TCRdb applied fastp at Q25 and MiXCR to the public reads, then kept only in-frame beta chains. Duplicate CDR3 protein sequences are folded into a single record with the most common DNA and genes. This sample comprises 650,000 to 900,000 distinct CDR3 sequences, around 40% of them detected only once. The top ten hold 44% of the sample. Sequenced material: peripheral blood. These receptors originate from an adult man with Graves' ophthalmopathy.

The rearrangement links TRBV9 to TRBJ2-7; D is perhaps TRBD1 (5 bases). CDR1 is SGDLS and CDR2 is YYNGEE in the germline V gene. The CDR3 consists of 13 residues. V lost 7 bases and J 5 bases, leaving 16 bases between the germline ends. The CDR3 DNA follows: TGTGCCAGCTCACCATCGCAGGGCCACGAGCAGTACTTC. It translates to CASSPSQGHEQYF.

The rearrangement joins TRBV20-1 to TRBJ1-1; 9 bases agree with TRBD1. The CDR3 has 16 amino acids. The V and J ends lost 0 bases and 0 bases, in that order; junction bases with no gene match: 5. Germline assignment: CDR1 DFQATT and CDR2 SNEGSKA (reference sequence). The CDR3 is CSARDLGTGMNTEAFF. The DNA for the CDR3 is TGCAGTGCTAGAGATTTGGGGACAGGGATGAACACTGAAGCTTTCTTT.

This clonotype was detected only a few times. The J gene is TRBJ1-1, the V gene TRBV20-1, with D perhaps matching TRBD1 (6 bases). This CDR3 is 15 amino acids long. Trimming shortened V by 4 bases and J by 3 bases, and 18 bases separated the two germline ends. Germline V lookup: CDR1 DFQATT, CDR2 SNEGSKA (reference sequence). The CDR3 protein is CSAKTGGSEYTEAFF. The CDR3 nucleotides are TGCAGTGCTAAGACAGGTGGTTCGGAGTACACTGAAGCTTTCTTT.

The J gene is TRBJ1-3, the V gene TRBV29-1; 7 bases align to TRBD1. This CDR3 contains 14 residues. Trimming cost V 2 bases and J 2 bases; bases outside gene matches: 3. CDR1 and CDR2 (germline): SQVTM, ANQGSEA. The CDR3 region is CSVEWQGAGNTIYF. The CDR3 DNA sequence: TGCAGCGTTGAATGGCAGGGGGCTGGAAACACCATATATTTT. The variable domain in full, completed from reference TRBV29-1 and TRBJ1-3, reads SAVISQKPSRDICQRGTSLTIQCQVDSQVTMMFWYRQQPGQSLTLIATANQGSEATYESGFVIDKFPISRPNLTFSTLTVSNMSPEDSSIYLCSVEWQGAGNTIYFGEGSWLTVV.

Notes on this clonotype: A single base separates this from a much larger clone, so it may be a read error. The chain couples TRBV10-3 to TRBJ2-7, with unresolved D. The V gene lost 0 bases and the J gene lost 3 bases, with 18 bases spanning the gap. The V gene's germline CDR1 is ENHRY and CDR2 SYGVKD. The CDR3 is made up of 17 amino acids. Written as DNA, the CDR3 is TGTGCCATCAGTGAGTCAATTGTACACACAGTAGACTACGAGCAGTACTTC. Residues: CAISESIVHTVDYEQYF.